This TCR beta chain comes out of a study of blood T cell repertoires in COVID-19. The participants were between roughly 18 and 89 years old and came from some 25 US areas. Assignment of participants to cohorts was predicated upon participant-reported clinical history. Assay used: immunoSEQ multiplex PCR; TCRdb lists only in-frame clones, some missing. The sample holds about 260,000 clones, around 89% seen once. The CDR3 runs to 11 residues. Per germline, CDR1 GTSNPN and CDR2 SVGIG (reference sequence). Trimming left V 5 bases short and J 6 bases short, with 7 bases between. The sequenced sample was PBMCs or T cells enriched from blood (not recorded which). The TCR sequence derives from a middle-aged woman with acute COVID-19. The chain joins TRBV30 to TRBJ2-2, with D unclear. The CDR3, as DNA: TGTGCCTGGTCGCGCTCCGGGGAGCTGTTTTTT. This codes for CAWSRSGELFF.